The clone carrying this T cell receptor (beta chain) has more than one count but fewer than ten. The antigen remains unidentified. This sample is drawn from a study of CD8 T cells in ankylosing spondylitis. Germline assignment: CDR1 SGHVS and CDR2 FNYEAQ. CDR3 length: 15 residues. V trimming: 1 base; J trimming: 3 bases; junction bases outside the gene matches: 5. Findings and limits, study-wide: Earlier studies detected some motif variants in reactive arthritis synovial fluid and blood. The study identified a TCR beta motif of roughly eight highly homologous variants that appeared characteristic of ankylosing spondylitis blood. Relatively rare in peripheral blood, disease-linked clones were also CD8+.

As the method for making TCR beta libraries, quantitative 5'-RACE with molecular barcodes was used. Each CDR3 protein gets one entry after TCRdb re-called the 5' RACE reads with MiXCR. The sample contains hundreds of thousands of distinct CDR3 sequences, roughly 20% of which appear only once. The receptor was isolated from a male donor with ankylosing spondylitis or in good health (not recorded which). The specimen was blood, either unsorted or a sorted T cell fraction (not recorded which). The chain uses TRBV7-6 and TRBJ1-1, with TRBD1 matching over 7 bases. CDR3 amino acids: CASSLDRDSYTEAFF. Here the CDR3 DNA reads TGTGCCAGCAGCTTAGACCGGGACAGCTACACTGAAGCTTTCTTT.